This TCR beta chain comes out of a study of graft-versus-host responses after intestinal transplantation. The CDR3 covers 14 residues. Germline trimming cut 6 bases from V and 3 bases from J; bases unmatched to any gene: 7. CDR1 is SGHAT, CDR2 FQNNGV, per germline. Concerning this clone itself: Its antigen is not identified.

Sequencing used immunoSEQ multiplex PCR; TCRdb keeps in-frame clones, though not all of them. Of just over 15,000 clones listed, roughly 81% are singletons. Investigators treated the graft tissue so that it released intraepithelial and lamina propria lymphocytes. Study conclusions and caveats: Present in recipient marrow, GvH clones included some that appeared first in ileum or blood.

The clonotype comes from a human patient who received an intestinal transplant, so some T cells may come from the graft donor. The rearrangement links TRBV11-2 to TRBJ1-2; TRBD1 agrees at 7 bases. The input for sequencing was ileum tissue, taken 14 days after transplant. The CDR3 here is CASRPGQNYYGYTF. CDR3 nucleotide sequence: TGTGCCAGCAGACCGGGACAGAATTACTATGGCTACACCTTC.